This T cell receptor beta chain stems from a study of CD4 T cells in relation to SARS-CoV-2 and coronaviruses. The overall study: TCR beta CDR3s were sequenced after approximately ten-day antigen culture of PBMCs.

As concerns this clone: The antigen remains undetermined.

The assay was immunoSEQ multiplex PCR, and TCRdb's table has in-frame clones only and misses some. The table has roughly 30,000 clones, around two thirds seen once; the top ten hold approximately 20%. CD4+ T cells from unexposed donors were obtained before the COVID-19 pandemic (2011-2018). CD4+ T cells were isolated from the cells after more than 8 days of culture. The sequence derives from a human donor in good health. The sample comprised CD4+ T cells from PBMCs, cultured in vitro.

The CDR3 coding sequence is TGCGCCAGCAGCAGGCTACAGGGTTATAACACTGAAGCTTTCTTT. It specifies CASSRLQGYNTEAFF. This chain links TRBV5-1 with TRBJ1-1, with D tentatively TRBD1 (6 bases). CDR1 is SGHRS, CDR2 YFSETQ, per germline. CDR3 length equals 15 residues. Trimming cost V 4 bases and J 2 bases, with 15 bases left between them.